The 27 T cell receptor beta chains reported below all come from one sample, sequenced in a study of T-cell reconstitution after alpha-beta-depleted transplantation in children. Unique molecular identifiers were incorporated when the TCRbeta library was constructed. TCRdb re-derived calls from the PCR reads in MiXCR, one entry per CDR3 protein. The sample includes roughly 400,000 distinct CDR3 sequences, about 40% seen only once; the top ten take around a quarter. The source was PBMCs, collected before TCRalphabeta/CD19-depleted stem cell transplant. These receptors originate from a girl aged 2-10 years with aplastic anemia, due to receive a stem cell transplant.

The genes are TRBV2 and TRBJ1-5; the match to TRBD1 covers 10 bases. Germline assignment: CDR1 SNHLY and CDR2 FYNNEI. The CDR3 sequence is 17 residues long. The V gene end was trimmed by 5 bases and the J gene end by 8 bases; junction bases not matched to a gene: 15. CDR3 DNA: TGTGCCAGCAGTAGGGACAGGGGCACCTTAGCGGGGGAGCCCCAGCATTTT. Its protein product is CASSRDRGTLAGEPQHF.

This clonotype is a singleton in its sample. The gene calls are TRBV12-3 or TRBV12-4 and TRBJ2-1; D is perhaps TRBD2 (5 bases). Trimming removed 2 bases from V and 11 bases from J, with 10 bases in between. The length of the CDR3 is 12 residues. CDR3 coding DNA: TGTGCCAGCAGTTTAAGTGGGAGTAAGCAGTTCTTC. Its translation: CASSLSGSKQFF.

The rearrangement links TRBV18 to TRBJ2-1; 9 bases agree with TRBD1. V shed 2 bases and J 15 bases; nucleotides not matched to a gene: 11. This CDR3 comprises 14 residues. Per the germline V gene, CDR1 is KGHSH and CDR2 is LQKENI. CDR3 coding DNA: TGTGCCAGCTCACCATCCTGGGACAGGGAGCGAGGGTTCTTC. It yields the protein CASSPSWDRERGFF.

The CDR3 is CASSPRTGDHEQFF. CDR3 coding DNA: TGTGCCAGCAGCCCCCGGACAGGGGACCATGAGCAGTTCTTC. The chain combines TRBV7-3 with TRBJ2-1; 9 bases match TRBD1. The CDR3 spans 14 residues. Trimming took 5 bases from V and 8 from J; bases not matched to a gene: 7. Germline V CDR1 and CDR2: SGHTA, FQGTGA.

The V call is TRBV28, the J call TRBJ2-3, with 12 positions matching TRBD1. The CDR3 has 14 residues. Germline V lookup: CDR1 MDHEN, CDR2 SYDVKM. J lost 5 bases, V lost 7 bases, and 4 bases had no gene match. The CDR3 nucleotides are TGTGCCAGCACCTGGGACAGGGGGCAAGATACGCAGTATTTT. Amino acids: CASTWDRGQDTQYF.

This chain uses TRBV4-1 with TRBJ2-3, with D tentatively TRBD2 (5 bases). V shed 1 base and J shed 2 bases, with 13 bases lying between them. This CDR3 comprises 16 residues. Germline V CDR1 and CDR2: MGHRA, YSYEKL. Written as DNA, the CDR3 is TGCGCCAGCAGCCAAGTTGACGGGATTAACACAGATACGCAGTATTTT. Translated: CASSQVDGINTDTQYF.

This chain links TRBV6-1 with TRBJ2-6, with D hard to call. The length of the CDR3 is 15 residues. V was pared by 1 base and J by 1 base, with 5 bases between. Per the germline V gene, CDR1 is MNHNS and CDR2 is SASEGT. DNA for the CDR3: TGTGCCAGCAGTGAAGGAAGTTCTGGGGCCAACGTCCTGACTTTC. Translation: CASSEGSSGANVLTF.

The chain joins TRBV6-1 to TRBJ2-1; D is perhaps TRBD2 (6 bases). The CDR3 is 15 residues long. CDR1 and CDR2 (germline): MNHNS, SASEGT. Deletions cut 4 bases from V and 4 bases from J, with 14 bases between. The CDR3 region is CASSAGGPLYNEQFF. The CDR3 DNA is TGTGCCAGCAGTGCCGGGGGTCCCCTTTACAATGAGCAGTTCTTC.

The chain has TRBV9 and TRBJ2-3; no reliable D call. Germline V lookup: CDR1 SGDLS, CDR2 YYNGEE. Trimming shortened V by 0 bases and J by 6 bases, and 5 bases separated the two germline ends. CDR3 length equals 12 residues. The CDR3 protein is CASSVEKDTQYF. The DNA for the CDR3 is TGTGCCAGCAGCGTAGAGAAGGATACGCAGTATTTT.

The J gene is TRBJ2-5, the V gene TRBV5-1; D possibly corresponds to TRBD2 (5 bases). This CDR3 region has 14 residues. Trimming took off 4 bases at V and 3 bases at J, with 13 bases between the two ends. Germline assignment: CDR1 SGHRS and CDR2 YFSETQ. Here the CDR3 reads CASSQMEVKETQYF. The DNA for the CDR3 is TGCGCCAGCAGCCAGATGGAGGTTAAAGAGACCCAGTACTTC.

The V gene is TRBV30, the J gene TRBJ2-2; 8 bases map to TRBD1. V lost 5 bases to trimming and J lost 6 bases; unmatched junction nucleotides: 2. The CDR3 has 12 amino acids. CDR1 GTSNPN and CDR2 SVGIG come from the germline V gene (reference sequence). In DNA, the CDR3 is TGTGCCTGGGGCAGGGGGCCCGGGGAGCTGTTTTTT. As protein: CAWGRGPGELFF.

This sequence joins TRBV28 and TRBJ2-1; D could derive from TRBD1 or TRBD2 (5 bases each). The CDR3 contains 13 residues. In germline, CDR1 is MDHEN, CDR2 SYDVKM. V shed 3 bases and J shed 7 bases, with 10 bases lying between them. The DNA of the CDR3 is TGTGCCAGCAGTTTTCGGGGCACAAATGAGCAGTTCTTC. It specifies CASSFRGTNEQFF.

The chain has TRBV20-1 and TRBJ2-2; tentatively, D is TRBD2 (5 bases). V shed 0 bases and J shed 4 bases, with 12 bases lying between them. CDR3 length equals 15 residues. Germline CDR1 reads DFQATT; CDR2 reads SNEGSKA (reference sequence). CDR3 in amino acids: CSARDWRRGTGELFF. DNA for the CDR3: TGCAGTGCTAGAGATTGGCGTCGGGGCACCGGGGAGCTGTTTTTT.

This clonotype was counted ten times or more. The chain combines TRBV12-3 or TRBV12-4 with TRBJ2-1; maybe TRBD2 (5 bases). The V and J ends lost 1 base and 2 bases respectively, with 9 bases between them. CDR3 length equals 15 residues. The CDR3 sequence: CASSLGAEPYNEQFF. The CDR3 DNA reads TGTGCCAGCAGTTTAGGAGCGGAACCCTACAATGAGCAGTTCTTC.

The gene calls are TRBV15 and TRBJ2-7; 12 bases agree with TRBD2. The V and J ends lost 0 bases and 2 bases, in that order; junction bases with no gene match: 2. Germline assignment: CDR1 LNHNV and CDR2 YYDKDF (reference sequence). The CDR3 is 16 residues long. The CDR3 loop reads CATSRETSGGPYEQYF. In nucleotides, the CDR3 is TGTGCCACCAGCAGAGAGACTAGCGGGGGCCCCTACGAGCAGTACTTC. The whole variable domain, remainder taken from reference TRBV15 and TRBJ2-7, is DAMVIQNPRYQVTQFGKPVTLSCSQTLNHNVMYWYQQKSSQAPKLLFHYYDKDFNNEADTPDNFQSRRPNTSFCFLDIRSPGLGDTAMYLCATSRETSGGPYEQYFGPGTRLTVT.

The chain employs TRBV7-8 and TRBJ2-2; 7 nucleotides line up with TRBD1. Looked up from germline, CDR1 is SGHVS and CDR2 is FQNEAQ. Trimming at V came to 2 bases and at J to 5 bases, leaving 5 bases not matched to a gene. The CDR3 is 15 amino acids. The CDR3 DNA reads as TGTGCCAGCAGCTTATGGACAGGCGTAACCGGGGAGCTGTTTTTT. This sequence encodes CASSLWTGVTGELFF.

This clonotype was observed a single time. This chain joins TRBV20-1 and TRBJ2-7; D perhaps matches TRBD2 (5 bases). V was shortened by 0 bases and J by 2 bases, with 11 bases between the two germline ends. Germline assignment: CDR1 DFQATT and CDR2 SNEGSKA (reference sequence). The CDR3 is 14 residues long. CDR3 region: CSARDFISAYEQYF. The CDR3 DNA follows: TGCAGTGCTAGAGATTTTATTAGCGCCTACGAGCAGTACTTC.

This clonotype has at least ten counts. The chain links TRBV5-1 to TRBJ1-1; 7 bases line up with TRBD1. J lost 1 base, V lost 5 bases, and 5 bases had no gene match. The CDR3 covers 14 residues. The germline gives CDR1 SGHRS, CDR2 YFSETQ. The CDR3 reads CASSSRTGNTEAFF. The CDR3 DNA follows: TGCGCCAGCAGTTCCCGGACAGGGAACACTGAAGCTTTCTTT.

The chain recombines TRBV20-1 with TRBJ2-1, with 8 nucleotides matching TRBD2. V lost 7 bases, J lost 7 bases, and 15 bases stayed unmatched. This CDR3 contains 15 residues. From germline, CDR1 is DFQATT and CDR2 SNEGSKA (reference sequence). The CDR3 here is CSGGSGSLGVNEQFF. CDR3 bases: TGCAGTGGGGGAAGCGGGAGTTTGGGAGTGAATGAGCAGTTCTTC.

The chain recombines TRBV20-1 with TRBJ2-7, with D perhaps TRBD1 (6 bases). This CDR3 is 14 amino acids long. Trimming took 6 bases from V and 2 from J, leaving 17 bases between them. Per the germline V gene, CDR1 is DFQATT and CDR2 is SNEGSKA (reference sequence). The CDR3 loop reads CSAPSYREPYEQYF. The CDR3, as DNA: TGCAGTGCCCCTTCTTACAGGGAGCCCTACGAGCAGTACTTC.

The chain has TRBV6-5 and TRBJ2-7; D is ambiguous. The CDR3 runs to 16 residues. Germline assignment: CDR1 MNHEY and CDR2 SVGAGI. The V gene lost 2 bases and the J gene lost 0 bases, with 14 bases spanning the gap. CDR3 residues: CASSYRQAQSSYEQYF. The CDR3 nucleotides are TGTGCCAGCAGTTACCGTCAGGCACAGAGCTCCTACGAGCAGTACTTC.

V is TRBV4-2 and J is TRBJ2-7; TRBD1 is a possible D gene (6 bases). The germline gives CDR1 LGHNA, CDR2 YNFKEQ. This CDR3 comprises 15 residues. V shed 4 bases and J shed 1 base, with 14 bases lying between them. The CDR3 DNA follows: TGTGCCAGCAGCCTGCATGGACAGTCGTCCTACGAGCAGTACTTC. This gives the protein CASSLHGQSSYEQYF.

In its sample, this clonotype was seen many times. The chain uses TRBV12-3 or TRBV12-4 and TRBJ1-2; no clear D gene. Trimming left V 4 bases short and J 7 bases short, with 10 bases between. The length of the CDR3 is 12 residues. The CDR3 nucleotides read TGTGCCAGCAGTTCGGCCGCGGGTGGCTACACCTTC. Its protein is CASSSAAGGYTF.

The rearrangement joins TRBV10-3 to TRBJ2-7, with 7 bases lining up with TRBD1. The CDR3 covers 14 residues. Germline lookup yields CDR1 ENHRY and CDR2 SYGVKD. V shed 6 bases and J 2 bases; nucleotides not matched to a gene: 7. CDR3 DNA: TGTGCCATCAGCCCAGGGGACAGAGCCTACGAGCAGTACTTC. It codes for CAISPGDRAYEQYF.

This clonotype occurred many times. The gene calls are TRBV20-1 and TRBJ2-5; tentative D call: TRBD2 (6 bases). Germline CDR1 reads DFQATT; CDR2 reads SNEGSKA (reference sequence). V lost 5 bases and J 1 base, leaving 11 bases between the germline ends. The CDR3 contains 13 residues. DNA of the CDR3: TGCAGTGCTCCTTCGGGGGTCCAAGAGACCCAGTACTTC. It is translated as CSAPSGVQETQYF.

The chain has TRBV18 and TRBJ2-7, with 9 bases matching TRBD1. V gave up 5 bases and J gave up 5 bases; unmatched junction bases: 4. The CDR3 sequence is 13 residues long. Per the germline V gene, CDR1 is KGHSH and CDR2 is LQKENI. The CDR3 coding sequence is TGTGCCAGCTCATCGGGACAGGGACACGAGCAGTACTTC. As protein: CASSSGQGHEQYF.

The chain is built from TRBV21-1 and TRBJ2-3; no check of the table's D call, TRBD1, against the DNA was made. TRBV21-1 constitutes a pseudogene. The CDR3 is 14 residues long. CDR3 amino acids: CASRLQGAQDTQYF. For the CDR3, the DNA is TGTGCCAGCCGACTTCAGGGGGCGCAAGATACGCAGTATTTT.